Below, 26 T cell receptor beta chains from the same sample are listed, as sequenced in a study of blood T cell repertoires in COVID-19. The assay was immunoSEQ multiplex PCR, and TCRdb's table has in-frame clones only and misses some. Among around 120,000 clones listed, roughly 87% were seen once. What was sequenced was peripheral blood. The source of these receptors is a human donor in a cohort sampled during active COVID-19.

Concerning this clone: The junction and the germline gene differ at one end; a read error may be behind it. The V call is TRBV18, the J call TRBJ2-1, with D perhaps TRBD1 (6 bases). Germline CDR1 KGHSH, CDR2 LQKENI. This CDR3 is 15 amino acids long. CDR3 sequence: CASSPQGYSSNEQFF. For the CDR3, the DNA is TGTGCCAGCTCGCCCCAGGGGTATTCCTCCAATGAGCAGTTCTTC.

The chain employs TRBV24-1 and TRBJ2-3, with unresolved D. CDR1 and CDR2 from the germline V gene are KGHDR and SFDVKD. The V end was cut by 3 bases, the J end by 2 bases, with 5 bases between. The CDR3 has 13 amino acids. CDR3: CATSDPYTDTQYF. The CDR3 bases are TGTGCCACCAGTGATCCCTACACAGATACGCAGTATTTT.

The chain joins TRBV5-1 to TRBJ1-1, with no clear D. This CDR3 contains 13 residues. The V gene's germline CDR1 is SGHRS and CDR2 YFSETQ. V gave up 2 bases and J gave up 4 bases, with 9 bases separating them. In DNA, the CDR3 is TGCGCCAGCAGCTTTAACGCGGGCACTGAAGCTTTCTTT. Translating it yields CASSFNAGTEAFF.

The rearrangement links TRBV11-3 to TRBJ2-1; 9 nucleotides line up with TRBD1. The V and J ends lost 2 bases and 3 bases, in that order; junction bases with no gene match: 14. CDR3 length: 19 residues. CDR1 SGHNT and CDR2 YENEEA come from the germline V gene. The CDR3 region has the DNA TGTGCCAGCAGCTTATGGGCGGGACAGGGAAAACCCAACTACAATGAGCAGTTCTTC. This sequence encodes CASSLWAGQGKPNYNEQFF.

The chain joins TRBV6-1 to TRBJ1-6, with D perhaps TRBD1 (6 bases). The ends were cut back, 2 bases at V and 3 bases at J, with 14 bases in the middle. Germline-derived CDR1 and CDR2 are MNHNS and SASEGT. This CDR3 has 17 amino acids. In DNA, the CDR3 is TGTGCCAGCAGTGAAAACCTGGGGACAAGCTATAATTCACCCCTCCACTTT. It translates to CASSENLGTSYNSPLHF.

The gene calls are TRBV4-2 and TRBJ2-6, with 11 bases matching TRBD1. The ends lost 5 bases at V and 1 base at J; junction bases unmatched: 4. The CDR3 loop spans 17 amino acids. CDR1 and CDR2 (germline): LGHNA, YNFKEQ. CDR3 in DNA: TGTGCCAGCAGCGGGAGGGACAGGGGGTCTGGGGCCAACGTCCTGACTTTC. As protein: CASSGRDRGSGANVLTF.

The V and J genes are TRBV28 and TRBJ1-2; D not certain. Deletions cut 5 bases from V and 7 bases from J, with 17 bases between. From germline, CDR1 is MDHEN and CDR2 SYDVKM. The CDR3 covers 14 residues. Here the CDR3 DNA reads TGTGCCAGCAGTGCACCCCCGCGCGGGTCTGGCTACACCTTC. Protein: CASSAPPRGSGYTF.

This clone was seen a single time. The rearrangement uses TRBV20-1 and TRBJ1-1; the D gene is possibly TRBD1 (6 bases). The germline CDR1 and CDR2 sequences are DFQATT and SNEGSKA (reference sequence). Between the trimmed V and J ends, which lost 3 bases and 0 bases, there was a span of 14 bases. The CDR3 is made up of 15 amino acids. The CDR3 loop reads CSASPGQNMNTEAFF. The CDR3 DNA follows: TGCAGTGCTAGTCCAGGACAGAACATGAACACTGAAGCTTTCTTT.

The CDR3 is CATSRDRSGQETQYF. The CDR3 region has the DNA TGTGCCACCAGCAGAGATCGGAGCGGCCAAGAGACCCAGTACTTC. This rearrangement joins TRBV15 to TRBJ2-5, with D maybe TRBD2 (5 bases). The V gene's germline CDR1 is LNHNV and CDR2 YYDKDF (reference sequence). V was cut by 0 bases and J by 1 base, with 9 bases left in between. The length of the CDR3 is 15 residues.

The J gene is TRBJ2-3, the V gene TRBV29-1, with D possibly TRBD2 on 5 matching bases. From germline, CDR1 is SQVTM and CDR2 ANQGSEA. The CDR3 is 13 amino acids. The V and J ends lost 7 bases and 1 base respectively, with 12 bases between them. CDR3 sequence: CSAGVGGTDTQYF. The DNA of the CDR3 is TGCAGCGCCGGGGTAGGAGGCACAGATACGCAGTATTTT.

The rearrangement joins TRBV9 to TRBJ2-5; 10 bases align to TRBD2. Germline assignment: CDR1 SGDLS and CDR2 YYNGEE. Trimming at V came to 0 bases and at J to 2 bases, leaving 7 bases not matched to a gene. CDR3 size: 17 residues. The CDR3 spells CASSVGRRAGGQETQYF. In DNA, the CDR3 is TGTGCCAGCAGCGTAGGGCGTCGAGCGGGGGGGCAAGAGACCCAGTACTTC.

CDR3 amino acids: CGVAGGISTDTQYF. The CDR3 coding sequence is TGTGGCGTCGCGGGAGGGATTAGCACAGATACGCAGTATTTT. The chain employs TRBV28 and TRBJ2-3, with 9 bases lining up with TRBD2. CDR1 and CDR2 (germline): MDHEN, SYDVKM. The CDR3 runs to 14 residues.

CDR3 amino acids: CASSVFRGSGELFF. DNA of the CDR3: TGTGCCAGCAGCGTCTTTAGGGGATCCGGGGAGCTGTTTTTT. This chain links TRBV9 with TRBJ2-2, with TRBD1 as a possible D gene (5 bases). The germline gives CDR1 SGDLS, CDR2 YYNGEE. The CDR3 is 14 amino acids. Trimming took off 2 bases at V and 6 bases at J, with 11 bases between the two ends.

This clone has only one observation. The genes are TRBV5-4 and TRBJ2-7; 10 bases line up with TRBD2. Germline trimming cut 4 bases from V and 5 bases from J; bases unmatched to any gene: 6. The CDR3 length is 14 residues. Looked up from germline, CDR1 is SGHNT and CDR2 is YYREEE (reference sequence). The CDR3 nucleotides are TGTGCCAGCAGCAGAACTAGCGGGAATAACGAGCAGTACTTC. Protein sequence: CASSRTSGNNEQYF.

The V gene is TRBV2, the J gene TRBJ2-5, with D possibly TRBD2 on 5 matching bases. V lost 7 bases to trimming and J lost 3 bases, with 15 bases between them. Germline CDR1 and CDR2: SNHLY and FYNNEI. CDR3 length equals 14 residues. CDR3 nucleotides: TGTGCCAGCAAGTGGCGGGCAGTGGAAGAGACCCAGTACTTC. Translated: CASKWRAVEETQYF.

The chain employs TRBV10-3 and TRBJ2-1; 7 nucleotides align to TRBD1. Germline V gene sequence: CDR1 ENHRY, CDR2 SYGVKD. This CDR3 spans 14 amino acids. The J segment lost 5 bases and the V segment lost 6 bases, leaving 7 bases of the junction unmatched. For the CDR3, the DNA is TGTGCCATCAGCAAGGGGGACAGCCACAATGAGCAGTTCTTC. Translated, it gives CAISKGDSHNEQFF.

This clone has a single count. V usage is TRBV9 and J usage is TRBJ2-5, with 8 positions matching TRBD2. This CDR3 region has 16 residues. V gave up 0 bases and J gave up 1 base; unmatched junction bases: 5. Germline CDR1 and CDR2: SGDLS and YYNGEE. The CDR3, as DNA: TGTGCCAGCAGCGTAGGGGCGGGGGGCTTCCAAGAGACCCAGTACTTC. Translated, it gives CASSVGAGGFQETQYF.

The V and J genes are TRBV3-1 (or the pseudogene TRBV3-2) and TRBJ2-1, with TRBD2 identical over 8 bases. The CDR3 contains 15 residues. V shed 6 bases, J shed 10 bases, and the junction held 14 bases outside the gene matches. CDR1 LGHDT and CDR2 YNNKEL come from the germline V gene (reference sequence). The CDR3 bases are TGTGCCAGCAGAGGTGCCAGCGGGAGCGGTCGGGAGCAGTTCTTC. Its translation is CASRGASGSGREQFF.

The J gene is TRBJ2-7, the V gene TRBV11-3, with a possible D match to TRBD2 (5 bases). V dropped 1 base and J dropped 1 base, with 8 bases sitting between them. The CDR3 spans 14 residues. In germline, CDR1 is SGHNT, CDR2 YENEEA. CDR3 nucleotide sequence: TGTGCCAGCAGCTTAGCTCGGGGTTCCTACGAGCAGTACTTC. Its protein product is CASSLARGSYEQYF. The full variable domain, its missing parts supplied by reference TRBV11-3 and TRBJ2-7, is EAGVVQSPRYKIIEKKQPVAFWCNPISGHNTLYWYLQNLGQGPELLIRYENEEAVDDSQLPKDRFSAERLKGVDSTLKIQPAELGDSAVYLCASSLARGSYEQYFGPGTRLTVT.

The genes are TRBV6-5 and TRBJ1-5; 9 nucleotides agree with TRBD1. V dropped 5 bases and J dropped 9; count of bases not matched to a gene: 11. From germline, CDR1 is MNHEY and CDR2 SVGAGI. This CDR3 contains 15 residues. The CDR3 coding sequence is TGTGCCAGCAGTCCGGGACAGGGTTTAGGTCGGCCCCAGCATTTT. This gives the protein CASSPGQGLGRPQHF.

The CDR3 nucleotides read TGTGCCAGTAGCCCGATCCTGACAGGGGCCTACACAGATACGCAGTATTTT. Translation: CASSPILTGAYTDTQYF. V usage is TRBV19 and J usage is TRBJ2-3; 8 positions agree with TRBD1. CDR1 LNHDA and CDR2 SQIVND come from the germline V gene (reference sequence). The junction had 13 bases not matched to a gene; V was cut back by 6 bases and J by 2 bases. The CDR3 extends over 17 amino acids.

This clone has a single count. The gene calls are TRBV13 and TRBJ2-7, with D possibly matching TRBD1 (6 bases). The CDR3 is made up of 13 amino acids. Trimming left V 5 bases short and J 5 bases short, with 13 bases between. From germline, CDR1 is PRHDT and CDR2 FYEKMQ (reference sequence). The CDR3 bases are TGTGCCAGCAGCCCGCCAGGGGACAACGAGCAGTACTTC. It specifies CASSPPGDNEQYF.

This clone came up a few times. This chain links TRBV5-4 with TRBJ1-3; D ambiguous. The CDR3 spans 14 residues. CDR1 is SGHNT and CDR2 is YYREEE in the germline V gene (reference sequence). V dropped 6 bases and J dropped 0 bases, with 10 bases sitting between them. This chain's CDR3 is CASKGPSSGNTIYF. In DNA, the CDR3 is TGTGCCAGCAAAGGCCCTAGCTCTGGAAACACCATATATTTT.

The CDR3 is CASSTKYTYNEQFF. The CDR3 DNA reads as TGTGCCAGCAGTACAAAATACACCTACAATGAGCAGTTCTTC. The J gene is TRBJ2-1, the V gene TRBV6-5, with D unclear. CDR3 length: 14 amino acids. Germline V gene sequence: CDR1 MNHEY, CDR2 SVGAGI. V was trimmed by 5 bases and J by 2 bases, leaving 10 bases between them.

V is TRBV6-6 and J is TRBJ2-5, with D possibly TRBD1 on 5 matching bases. This CDR3 comprises 15 residues. Trimming took off 6 bases at V and 2 bases at J, with 16 bases between the two ends. Germline CDR1 and CDR2: MNHNY and SVGAGI (reference sequence). CDR3: CASRPTGNSQETQYF. CDR3 nucleotide sequence: TGTGCCAGCAGACCCACAGGAAACTCTCAAGAGACCCAGTACTTC.

This clone occurred once. The chain links TRBV10-1 to TRBJ2-7, with 13 bases identical to TRBD2. Germline trimming cut 3 bases from V and 3 bases from J; bases unmatched to any gene: 5. The CDR3 is 16 amino acids. Germline-derived CDR1 and CDR2 are WNHNN and SYGVQD (reference sequence). CDR3 nucleotide sequence: TGCGCCAGCAGTGACCAGACTAGCGGGAGGATCTACGAGCAGTACTTC. The encoded protein is CASSDQTSGRIYEQYF.